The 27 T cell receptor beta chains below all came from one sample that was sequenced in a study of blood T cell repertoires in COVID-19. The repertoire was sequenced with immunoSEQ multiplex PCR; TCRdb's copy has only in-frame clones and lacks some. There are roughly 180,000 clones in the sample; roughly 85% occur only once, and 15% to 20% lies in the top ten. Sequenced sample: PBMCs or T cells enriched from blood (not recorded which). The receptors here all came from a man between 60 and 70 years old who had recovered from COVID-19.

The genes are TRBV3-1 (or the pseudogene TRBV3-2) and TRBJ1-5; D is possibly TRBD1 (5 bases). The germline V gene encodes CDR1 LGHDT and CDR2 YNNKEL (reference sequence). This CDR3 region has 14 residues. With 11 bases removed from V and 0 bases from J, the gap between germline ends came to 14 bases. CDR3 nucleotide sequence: TGTGCCGCGGGGCCACTCGATAGCAATCAGCCCCAGCATTTT. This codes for CAAGPLDSNQPQHF.

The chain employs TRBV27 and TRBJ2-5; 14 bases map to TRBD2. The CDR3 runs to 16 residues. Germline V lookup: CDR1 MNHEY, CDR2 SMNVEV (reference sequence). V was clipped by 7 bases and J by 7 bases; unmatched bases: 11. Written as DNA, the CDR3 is TGTGCCAGCAACCCAATGGGACTAGCGGGAGATCGGACCCAGTACTTC. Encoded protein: CASNPMGLAGDRTQYF.

The CDR3 is CASSQDSQGLAGGGEQFF. The CDR3 DNA follows: TGTGCCAGCAGCCAAGATTCCCAGGGGCTAGCGGGAGGGGGTGAGCAGTTCTTC. The rearrangement uses TRBV4-2 and TRBJ2-1; 12 nucleotides match TRBD2. J gave up 9 bases and V 0 bases, and 12 bases lay outside the gene matches. This CDR3 spans 18 amino acids. CDR1 LGHNA and CDR2 YNFKEQ come from the germline V gene.

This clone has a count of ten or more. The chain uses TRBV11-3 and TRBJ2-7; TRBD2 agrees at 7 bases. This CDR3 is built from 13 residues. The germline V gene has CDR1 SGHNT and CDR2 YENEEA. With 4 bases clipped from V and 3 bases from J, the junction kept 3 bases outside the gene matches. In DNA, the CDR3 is TGTGCCAGCAGCTACCAGCGGGGCTACGAGCAGTACTTC. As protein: CASSYQRGYEQYF.

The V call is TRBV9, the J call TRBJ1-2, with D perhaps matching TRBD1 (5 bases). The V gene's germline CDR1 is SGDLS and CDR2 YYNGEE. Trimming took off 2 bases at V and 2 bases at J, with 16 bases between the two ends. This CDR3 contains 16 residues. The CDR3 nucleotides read TGTGCCAGCAGCGTCGTCCCGACAGTTCCGAACTATGGCTACACCTTC. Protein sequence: CASSVVPTVPNYGYTF.

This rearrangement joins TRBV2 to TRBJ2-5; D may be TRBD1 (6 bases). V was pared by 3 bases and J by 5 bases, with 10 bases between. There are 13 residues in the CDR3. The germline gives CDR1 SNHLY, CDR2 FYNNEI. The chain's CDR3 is CASSDDRSETQYF. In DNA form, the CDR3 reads TGTGCCAGCAGTGATGACAGGTCGGAGACCCAGTACTTC.

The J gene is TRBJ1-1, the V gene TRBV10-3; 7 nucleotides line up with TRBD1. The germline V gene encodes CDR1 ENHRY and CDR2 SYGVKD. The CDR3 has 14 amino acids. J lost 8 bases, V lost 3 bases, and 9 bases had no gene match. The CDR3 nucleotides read TGTGCCATCAGTGACCTGGGACAGCTTGGGGAAGCTTTCTTT. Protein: CAISDLGQLGEAFF.

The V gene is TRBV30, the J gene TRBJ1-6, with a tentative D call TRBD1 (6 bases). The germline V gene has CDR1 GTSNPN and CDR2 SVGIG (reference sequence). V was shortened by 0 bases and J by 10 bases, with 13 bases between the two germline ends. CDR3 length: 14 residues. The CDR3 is CAWSVEGDGSPLHF. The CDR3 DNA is TGTGCCTGGAGTGTAGAGGGGGATGGCTCACCCCTCCACTTT.

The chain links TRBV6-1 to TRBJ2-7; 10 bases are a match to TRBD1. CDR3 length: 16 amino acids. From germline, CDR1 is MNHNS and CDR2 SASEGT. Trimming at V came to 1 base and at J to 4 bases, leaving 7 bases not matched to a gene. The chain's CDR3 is CASSEDATGGLYEQYF. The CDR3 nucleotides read TGTGCCAGCAGTGAAGATGCGACAGGGGGCCTTTACGAGCAGTACTTC.

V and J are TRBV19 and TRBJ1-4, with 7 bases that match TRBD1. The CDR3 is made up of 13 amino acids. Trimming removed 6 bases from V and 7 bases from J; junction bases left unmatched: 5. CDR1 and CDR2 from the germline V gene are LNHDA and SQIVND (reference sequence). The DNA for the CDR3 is TGTGCCAGTAGCTGGACAGGATTTGAAAAACTGTTTTTT. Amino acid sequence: CASSWTGFEKLFF.

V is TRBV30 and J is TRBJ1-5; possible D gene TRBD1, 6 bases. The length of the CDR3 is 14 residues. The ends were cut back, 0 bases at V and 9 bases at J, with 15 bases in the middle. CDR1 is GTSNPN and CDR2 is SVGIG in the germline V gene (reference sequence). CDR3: CAWSVTQGKRPQHF. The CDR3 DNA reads TGTGCCTGGAGTGTAACGCAGGGGAAGAGGCCCCAGCATTTT.

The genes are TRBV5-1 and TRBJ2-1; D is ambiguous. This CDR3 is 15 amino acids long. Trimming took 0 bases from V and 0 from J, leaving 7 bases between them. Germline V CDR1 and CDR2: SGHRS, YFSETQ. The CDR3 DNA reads TGCGCCAGCAGCTTGGATTGGAGCTCCTACAATGAGCAGTTCTTC. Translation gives CASSLDWSSYNEQFF.

CDR3 nucleotide sequence: TGTGCCAGCAGCTTAGGTGGGTTCGGGGACAGGGACATCACAGATACGCAGTATTTT. It translates to CASSLGGFGDRDITDTQYF. The chain carries TRBV11-3 and TRBJ2-3; 9 bases agree with TRBD1. V trimming: 1 base; J trimming: 2 bases; junction bases outside the gene matches: 13. The germline gives CDR1 SGHNT, CDR2 YENEEA. The CDR3 is 19 amino acids. The whole variable domain, remainder taken from reference TRBV11-3 and TRBJ2-3, is EAGVVQSPRYKIIEKKQPVAFWCNPISGHNTLYWYLQNLGQGPELLIRYENEEAVDDSQLPKDRFSAERLKGVDSTLKIQPAELGDSAVYLCASSLGGFGDRDITDTQYFGPGTRLTVL.

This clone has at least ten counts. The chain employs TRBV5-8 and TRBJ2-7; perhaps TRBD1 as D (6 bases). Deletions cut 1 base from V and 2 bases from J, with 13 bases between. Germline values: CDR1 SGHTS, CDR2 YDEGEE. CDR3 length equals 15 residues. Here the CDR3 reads CASSLRHTGPYEQYF. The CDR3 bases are TGTGCCAGCAGCTTGAGACACACAGGGCCCTACGAGCAGTACTTC.

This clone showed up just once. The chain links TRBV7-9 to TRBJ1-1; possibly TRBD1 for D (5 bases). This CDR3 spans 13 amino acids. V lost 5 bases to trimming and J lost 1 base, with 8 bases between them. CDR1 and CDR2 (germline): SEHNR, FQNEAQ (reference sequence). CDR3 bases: TGTGCCAGCAGCCCAACAGGGAACACTGAAGCTTTCTTT. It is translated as CASSPTGNTEAFF. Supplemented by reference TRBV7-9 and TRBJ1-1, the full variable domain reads DTGVSQNPRHKITKRGQNVTFRCDPISEHNRLYWYRQTLGQGPEFLTYFQNEAQLEKSRLLSDRFSAERPKGSFSTLEIQRTEQGDSAMYLCASSPTGNTEAFFGQGTRLTVV.

The CDR3 sequence is CASSEAGVNTGELFF. The CDR3 region has the DNA TGCGCCAGCAGTGAAGCAGGGGTTAACACCGGGGAGCTGTTTTTT. V and J are TRBV10-1 and TRBJ2-2; perhaps TRBD1 as D (6 bases). V was shortened by 3 bases and J by 2 bases, with 10 bases between the two germline ends. Germline V gene data show CDR1 as WNHNN and CDR2 as SYGVQD (reference sequence). The CDR3 runs 15 residues.

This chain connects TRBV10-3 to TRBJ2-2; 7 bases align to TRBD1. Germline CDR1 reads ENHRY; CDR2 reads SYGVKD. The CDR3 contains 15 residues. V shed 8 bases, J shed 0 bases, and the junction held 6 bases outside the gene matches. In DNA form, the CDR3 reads TGTGCCATCCTGACCGGGACAGCGAACACCGGGGAGCTGTTTTTT. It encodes CAILTGTANTGELFF.

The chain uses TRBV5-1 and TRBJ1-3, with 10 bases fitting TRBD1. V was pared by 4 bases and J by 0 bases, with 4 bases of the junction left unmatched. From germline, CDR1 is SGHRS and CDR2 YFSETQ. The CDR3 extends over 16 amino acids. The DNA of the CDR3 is TGCGCCAGCAGCCCGGGACAGGGGTTCTCTGGAAACACCATATATTTT. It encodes CASSPGQGFSGNTIYF.

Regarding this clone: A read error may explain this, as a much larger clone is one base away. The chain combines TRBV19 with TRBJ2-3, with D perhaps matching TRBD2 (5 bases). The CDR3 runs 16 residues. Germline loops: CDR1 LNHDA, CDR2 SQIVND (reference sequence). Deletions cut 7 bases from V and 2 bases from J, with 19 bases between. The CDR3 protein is CASKNHDARDTDTQYF. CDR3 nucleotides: TGTGCCAGTAAAAACCACGACGCCCGGGACACAGATACGCAGTATTTT. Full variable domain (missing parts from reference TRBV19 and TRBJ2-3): DGGITQSPKYLFRKEGQNVTLSCEQNLNHDAMYWYRQDPGQGLRLIYYSQIVNDFQKGDIAEGYSVSREKKESFPLTVTSAQKNPTAFYLCASKNHDARDTDTQYFGPGTRLTVL.

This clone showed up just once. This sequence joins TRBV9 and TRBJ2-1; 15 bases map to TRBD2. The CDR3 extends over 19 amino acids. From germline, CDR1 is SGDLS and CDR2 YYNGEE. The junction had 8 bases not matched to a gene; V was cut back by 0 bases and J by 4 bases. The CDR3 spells CASSVAALGLAGGYNEQFF. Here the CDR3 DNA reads TGTGCCAGCAGCGTAGCCGCTCTGGGACTAGCGGGAGGTTACAATGAGCAGTTCTTC.

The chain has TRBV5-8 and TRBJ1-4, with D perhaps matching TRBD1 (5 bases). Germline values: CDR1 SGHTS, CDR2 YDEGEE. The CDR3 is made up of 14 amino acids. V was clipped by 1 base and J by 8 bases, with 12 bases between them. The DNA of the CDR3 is TGTGCCAGCAGCTTGCAGGGAGGGAAAGAAAAACTGTTTTTT. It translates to CASSLQGGKEKLFF. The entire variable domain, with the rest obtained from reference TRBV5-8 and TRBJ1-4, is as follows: EAGVTQSPTHLIKTRGQQATLRCSPISGHTSVYWYQQALGLGLQFLLWYDEGEERNRGNFPPRFSGRQFPNYSSELNVNALELEDSALYLCASSLQGGKEKLFFGSGTQLSVL.

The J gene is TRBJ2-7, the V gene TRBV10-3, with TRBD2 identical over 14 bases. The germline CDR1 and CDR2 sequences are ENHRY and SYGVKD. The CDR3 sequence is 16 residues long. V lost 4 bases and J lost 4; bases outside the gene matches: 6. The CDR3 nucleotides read TGTGCCATCAGTGGCGGGGGACTAGCGGGAGTATACGAGCAGTACTTC. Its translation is CAISGGGLAGVYEQYF.

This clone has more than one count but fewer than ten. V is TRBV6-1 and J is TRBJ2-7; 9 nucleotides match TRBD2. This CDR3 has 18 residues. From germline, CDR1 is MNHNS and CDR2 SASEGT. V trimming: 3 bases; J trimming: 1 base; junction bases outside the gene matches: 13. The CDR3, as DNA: TGTGCCAGCAGTGAGGGCGGTGGGACTAGCCATATATCCTACGAGCAGTACTTC. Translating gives CASSEGGGTSHISYEQYF.

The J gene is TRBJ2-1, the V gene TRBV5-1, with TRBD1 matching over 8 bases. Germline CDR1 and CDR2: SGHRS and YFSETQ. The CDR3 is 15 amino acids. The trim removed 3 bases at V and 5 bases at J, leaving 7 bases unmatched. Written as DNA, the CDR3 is TGCGCCAGCAGCTCAGGACAGGGAGGCCACAATGAGCAGTTCTTC. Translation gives CASSSGQGGHNEQFF. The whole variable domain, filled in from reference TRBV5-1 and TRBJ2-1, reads KAGVTQTPRYLIKTRGQQVTLSCSPISGHRSVSWYQQTPGQGLQFLFEYFSETQRNKGNFPGRFSGRQFSNSRSEMNVSTLELGDSALYLCASSSGQGGHNEQFFGPGTRLTVL.

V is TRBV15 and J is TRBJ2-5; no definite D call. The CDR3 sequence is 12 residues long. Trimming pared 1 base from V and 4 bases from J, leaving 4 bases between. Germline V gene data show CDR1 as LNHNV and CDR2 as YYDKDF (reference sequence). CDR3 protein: CATSRGGETQYF. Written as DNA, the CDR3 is TGTGCCACCAGCAGAGGCGGAGAGACCCAGTACTTC.

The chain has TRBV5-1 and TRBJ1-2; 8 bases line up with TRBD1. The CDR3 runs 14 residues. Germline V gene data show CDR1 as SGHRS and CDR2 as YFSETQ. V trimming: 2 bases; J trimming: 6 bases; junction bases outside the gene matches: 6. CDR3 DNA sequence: TGCGCCAGCAGCTTATCAGGGGGCATAAATGGCTACACCTTC. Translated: CASSLSGGINGYTF.

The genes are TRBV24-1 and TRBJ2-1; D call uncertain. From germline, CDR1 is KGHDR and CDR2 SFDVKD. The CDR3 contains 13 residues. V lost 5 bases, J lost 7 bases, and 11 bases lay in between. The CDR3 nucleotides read TGTGCCACCAGTGCTCAACTTGGTAATGAGCAGTTCTTC. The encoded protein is CATSAQLGNEQFF.